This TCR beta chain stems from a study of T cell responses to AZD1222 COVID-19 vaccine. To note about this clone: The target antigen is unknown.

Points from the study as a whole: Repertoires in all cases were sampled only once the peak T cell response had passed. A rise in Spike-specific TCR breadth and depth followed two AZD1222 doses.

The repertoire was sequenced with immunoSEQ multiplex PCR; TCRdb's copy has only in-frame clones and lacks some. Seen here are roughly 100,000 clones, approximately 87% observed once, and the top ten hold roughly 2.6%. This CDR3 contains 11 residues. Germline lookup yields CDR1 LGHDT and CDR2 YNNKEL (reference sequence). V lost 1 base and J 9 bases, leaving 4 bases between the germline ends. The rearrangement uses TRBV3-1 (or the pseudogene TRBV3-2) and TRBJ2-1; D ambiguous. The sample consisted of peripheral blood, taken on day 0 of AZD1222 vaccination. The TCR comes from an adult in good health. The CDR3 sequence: CASSQGGEQFF. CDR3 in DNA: TGTGCCAGCAGCCAAGGGGGTGAGCAGTTCTTC.